One sample yielded the 10 T cell receptor beta chains listed below, sequenced in a study of shared clonotypes between healthy human individuals. Assay: immunoSEQ multiplex PCR; the TCRdb copy retains only in-frame clones and omits some. This sample has more than 2,000,000 clones, with more than 85% found just once. The material sequenced was naive CD4+ T cells from PBMCs. Subset meaning: CD45RA+ positively selected. The receptors here all came from a man between 18 and 29 years old in good health. Some clones in this sample may be carry-over from other donors' samples.

The chain combines TRBV6-1 with TRBJ2-7; D gene ambiguous. This CDR3 contains 14 residues. V lost 6 bases, J lost 5 bases, and 17 bases lay in between. Germline CDR1 MNHNS, CDR2 SASEGT. CDR3 residues: CASSPTPSANEQYF. The CDR3 DNA reads TGTGCCAGCAGCCCGACACCGTCGGCTAACGAGCAGTACTTC.

This chain connects TRBV28 to TRBJ1-1; D is possibly TRBD1 (5 bases). Germline V gene sequence: CDR1 MDHEN, CDR2 SYDVKM. CDR3 length: 15 amino acids. The V and J ends lost 3 bases and 4 bases respectively, with 15 bases between them. CDR3: CASSLVGGGSTEAFF. DNA of the CDR3: TGTGCCAGCAGTTTGGTTGGGGGTGGGTCCACTGAAGCTTTCTTT.

The chain uses TRBV30 and TRBJ1-4; D perhaps matches TRBD1 (6 bases). The germline gives CDR1 GTSNPN, CDR2 SVGIG (reference sequence). This CDR3 is 14 amino acids long. Trimming pared 4 bases from V and 5 bases from J, leaving 14 bases between. CDR3 in DNA: TGTGCCTGGAACCCGGACGGGGGCAATGAAAAACTGTTTTTT. Protein product: CAWNPDGGNEKLFF.

J is TRBJ2-6 and V is TRBV27; either TRBD1 or TRBD2 may supply D (5 bases each). Deletions cut 4 bases from V and 1 base from J, with 14 bases between. Germline-derived CDR1 and CDR2 are MNHEY and SMNVEV (reference sequence). The CDR3 is made up of 17 amino acids. CDR3 sequence: CASSYKGPSSGANVLTF. DNA for the CDR3: TGTGCCAGCAGTTATAAGGGACCCTCGTCTGGGGCCAACGTCCTGACTTTC.

As to this clone: The sample contains more than one DNA sequence encoding this CDR3. The J gene is TRBJ2-2, the V gene TRBV5-1; 9 positions agree with TRBD2. J lost 5 bases, V lost 2 bases, and 4 bases had no gene match. Germline CDR1 is SGHRS and CDR2 is YFSETQ. The CDR3 sequence is 15 residues long. The CDR3 loop is CASSFLAGRTGELFF. As DNA, the CDR3 is TGCGCCAGCAGCTTTCTAGCGGGACGGACCGGGGAGCTGTTTTTT.

In nucleotides, the CDR3 is TGTGCCAGCGGGTGGAGTTGGGCAGGGGGCGCAGATACGCAGTATTTT. Amino acids: CASGWSWAGGADTQYF. The genes are TRBV28 and TRBJ2-3; 8 nucleotides agree with TRBD1. This CDR3 is built from 16 residues. The V gene end was trimmed by 8 bases and the J gene end by 4 bases; junction bases not matched to a gene: 14. Germline V gives CDR1 MDHEN, CDR2 SYDVKM. Full variable domain (rest looked up from reference TRBV28 and TRBJ2-3): DVKVTQSSRYLVKRTGEKVFLECVQDMDHENMFWYRQDPGLGLRLIYFSYDVKMKEKGDIPEGYSVSREKKERFSLILESASTNQTSMYLCASGWSWAGGADTQYFGPGTRLTVL.

This chain links TRBV4-3 with TRBJ2-3, with 12 bases aligning to TRBD1. The trim removed 2 bases at V and 2 bases at J, leaving 5 bases unmatched. Germline CDR1 and CDR2: LGHNA and YSLEER. This CDR3 has 17 amino acids. In DNA form, the CDR3 reads TGCGCCAGCAGCCAAACGTCGGGACAGGGGGCCACAGATACGCAGTATTTT. Translation: CASSQTSGQGATDTQYF.

The gene calls are TRBV7-3 and TRBJ2-2; a weak D match, TRBD1 (8 bases). The V gene's germline CDR1 is SGHTA and CDR2 FQGTGA. The germline V and J ends were trimmed by 4 bases and 1 base, with 19 bases remaining between them. CDR3 length: 18 residues. The CDR3 DNA reads TGTGCCAGCAGCTCCCCAGGACAGGGAGGGAGGAACACCGGGGAGCTGTTTTTT. Protein sequence: CASSSPGQGGRNTGELFF.

This chain connects TRBV6-6 to TRBJ2-2, with a tentative D call TRBD1 (5 bases). Trimming took 0 bases from V and 2 from J, leaving 10 bases between them. CDR3 length: 16 amino acids. CDR1 is MNHNY and CDR2 is SVGAGI in the germline V gene (reference sequence). CDR3 region: CASSYSNRPNTGELFF. CDR3 nucleotide sequence: TGTGCCAGCAGTTACTCGAACAGGCCCAACACCGGGGAGCTGTTTTTT.

This clone has just one count. Different DNA sequences within this sample yield the same CDR3. This chain connects TRBV7-2 to TRBJ2-7; D ambiguous. V was shortened by 5 bases and J by 3 bases, with 8 bases between the two germline ends. The CDR3 contains 12 residues. Germline V CDR1 and CDR2: SGHTA, FQGNSA. CDR3: CASSRMGYEQYF. CDR3 sequence (DNA): TGTGCCAGCAGCCGGATGGGCTACGAGCAGTACTTC.